These 12 T cell receptor beta chains share one sample of origin, sequenced in a study of identifying expanded T cells in peripheral blood. The data were produced by immunoSEQ multiplex PCR, yet TCRdb's version contains in-frame clones alone and is incomplete. There are 90,000 or so clones in the sample; approximately 83% occur only once, and roughly 5.5% lies in the top ten. Sequencing was done on a sample of blood. These receptors all stem from a person aged 18 to 69 in good health.

The V and J genes are TRBV4-1 and TRBJ2-7; 8 bases align to TRBD1. Germline V lookup: CDR1 MGHRA, CDR2 YSYEKL. CDR3 length: 17 amino acids. The junction had 10 bases not matched to a gene; V was cut back by 3 bases and J by 0 bases. CDR3 sequence reads: CASSQAGQGWSSYEQYF. The DNA for the CDR3 is TGCGCCAGCAGCCAGGCAGGACAGGGCTGGAGCTCCTACGAGCAGTACTTC.

This chain connects TRBV30 to TRBJ1-4, with a weak D call TRBD1 (5 bases). Germline values: CDR1 GTSNPN, CDR2 SVGIG (reference sequence). The CDR3 contains 14 residues. V was clipped by 2 bases and J by 5 bases, with 12 bases between them. The chain's CDR3 is CAWSRGDLNEKLFF. For the CDR3, the DNA is TGTGCCTGGAGTCGGGGGGACCTGAATGAAAAACTGTTTTTT.

This clone was picked up a small number of times. Other DNA sequences in the sample encode the same CDR3. The rearrangement joins TRBV5-4 to TRBJ1-1; D is ambiguous. The germline CDR1 and CDR2 sequences are SGHNT and YYREEE (reference sequence). The CDR3 consists of 11 residues. Trimming pared 1 base from V and 2 bases from J, leaving 0 bases between. CDR3 nucleotides: TGTGCCAGCAGCTTGAACACTGAAGCTTTCTTT. It translates to CASSLNTEAFF.

The V call is TRBV7-2, the J call TRBJ1-2; tentative D call: TRBD1 (6 bases). Trimming cost V 2 bases and J 4 bases, with 20 bases left between them. The CDR3 runs 17 residues. The germline CDR1 and CDR2 sequences are SGHTA and FQGNSA. The CDR3 DNA is TGTGCCAGCAGCTTAAAAAGCGGAGGGGGATGGAGCTATGGCTACACCTTC. Protein sequence: CASSLKSGGGWSYGYTF.

This chain uses TRBV2 with TRBJ1-1, with 7 bases lining up with TRBD1. V shed 6 bases, J shed 4 bases, and the junction held 8 bases outside the gene matches. This CDR3 region has 14 residues. Germline CDR1 SNHLY, CDR2 FYNNEI. In DNA, the CDR3 is TGTGCCAGCAGCGAACAGGGGTTGGGCACTGAAGCTTTCTTT. It translates to CASSEQGLGTEAFF.

V and J are TRBV7-3 and TRBJ2-7, with D unclear. The CDR3 consists of 16 residues. Trimming removed 6 bases from V and 1 base from J, with 19 bases in between. From germline, CDR1 is SGHTA and CDR2 FQGTGA. Here the CDR3 reads CASSATGGVKSYEQYF. The CDR3 DNA reads TGTGCCAGCAGTGCAACTGGCGGAGTCAAATCCTACGAGCAGTACTTC.

The rearrangement uses TRBV7-8 and TRBJ1-4, with 8 bases aligning to TRBD1. The CDR3 has 15 amino acids. CDR1 is SGHVS and CDR2 is FQNEAQ in the germline V gene. V gave up 1 base and J gave up 10 bases; unmatched junction bases: 8. The CDR3 DNA follows: TGTGCCAGCAGCTTAGTTGGCCAGGGGGCGGGAAAACTGTTTTTT. This codes for CASSLVGQGAGKLFF.

This clone was seen a single time. CDR3 sequence (DNA): TGTGCCAGCAGCGTAGAGGAGGGAACCGTCGGCTACACCTTC. Protein: CASSVEEGTVGYTF. The chain combines TRBV9 with TRBJ1-2; D gene unclear. Germline V gives CDR1 SGDLS, CDR2 YYNGEE. The CDR3 sequence is 14 residues long. The V and J ends lost 0 bases and 8 bases respectively, with 14 bases between them.

This chain connects TRBV7-2 to TRBJ1-4, with 7 bases fitting TRBD1. Germline V gives CDR1 SGHTA, CDR2 FQGNSA. The CDR3 contains 16 residues. Trimming took 5 bases from V and 3 from J; bases not matched to a gene: 9. DNA of the CDR3: TGTGCCAGCAGCCCCCGAGACAGGGCGGCTAATGAAAAACTGTTTTTT. Translation gives CASSPRDRAANEKLFF.

This chain joins TRBV5-1 and TRBJ2-3; 8 positions agree with TRBD2. This CDR3 is 15 amino acids long. Germline V gene sequence: CDR1 SGHRS, CDR2 YFSETQ. J was trimmed by 2 bases and V by 3 bases; bases with no gene match: 5. CDR3 nucleotides: TGCGCCAGCAGCTACCAAGCGGGGGTCACAGATACGCAGTATTTT. Translation gives CASSYQAGVTDTQYF.

The chain employs TRBV7-9 and TRBJ1-2; TRBD1 aligns across 8 bases. CDR1 is SEHNR, CDR2 FQNEAQ, per germline (reference sequence). CDR3 length: 15 residues. V dropped 1 base and J dropped 3; count of bases not matched to a gene: 4. The CDR3 loop is CASSLGRGRDYGYTF. The CDR3 bases are TGTGCCAGCAGCTTAGGCAGGGGGCGCGACTATGGCTACACCTTC. The full variable domain, in which reference TRBV7-9 and TRBJ1-2 provide the parts outside the CDR3, is DTGVSQNPRHKITKRGQNVTFRCDPISEHNRLYWYRQTLGQGPEFLTYFQNEAQLEKSRLLSDRFSAERPKGSFSTLEIQRTEQGDSAMYLCASSLGRGRDYGYTFGSGTRLTVV.

This chain joins TRBV27 and TRBJ1-1; maybe TRBD1 (6 bases). The CDR3 spans 18 residues. From germline, CDR1 is MNHEY and CDR2 SMNVEV (reference sequence). The ends were cut back, 6 bases at V and 1 base at J, with 24 bases in the middle. The CDR3 DNA sequence: TGTGCCAGCAGCCCCCATTGGGAGGATGACAGGAGGAACACTGAAGCTTTCTTT. Residues: CASSPHWEDDRRNTEAFF.